These 32 T cell receptor beta chains originate from one sample sequenced in a study of cytotoxic CD8 clonotypes in ibrutinib-treated CLL. Sequencing used immunoSEQ multiplex PCR; TCRdb keeps in-frame clones, though not all of them. The data hold around 41,000 clones, with roughly 70% observed a single time. Sequences were derived from PBMCs, sampled at disease progression, from a patient treated with ibrutinib. These receptors originate from a human donor with chronic lymphocytic leukemia.

This chain connects TRBV6-1 to TRBJ1-1; a weak D match, TRBD1 (6 bases). The ends were cut back, 7 bases at V and 2 bases at J, with 17 bases in the middle. This CDR3 is 15 amino acids long. Germline V gives CDR1 MNHNS, CDR2 SASEGT. As DNA, the CDR3 is TGTGCCAGCAACATACAGGGAGGGGGTAACACTGAAGCTTTCTTT. Protein sequence: CASNIQGGGNTEAFF.

This clone was counted a few times. The V and J genes are TRBV14 and TRBJ1-2, with TRBD1 as a possible D gene (5 bases). The CDR3 totals 15 residues. The V gene lost 1 base and the J gene lost 4 bases, with 13 bases spanning the gap. Germline CDR1 and CDR2: SGHDN and FVKESK. CDR3 DNA sequence: TGTGCCAGCAGCCAAGTGTCAGGGTGGAGCTATGGCTACACCTTC. It encodes CASSQVSGWSYGYTF.

The V gene is TRBV5-4, the J gene TRBJ2-3; possible D gene TRBD2, 5 bases. V lost 0 bases to trimming and J lost 9 bases, with 11 bases between them. The CDR3 is made up of 13 amino acids. Germline assignment: CDR1 SGHNT and CDR2 YYREEE (reference sequence). The CDR3 spells CASSLVSGNTQYF. CDR3 in DNA: TGTGCCAGCAGCTTGGTATCGGGAAACACGCAGTATTTT.

This clone was recorded once. The V call is TRBV5-1, the J call TRBJ1-5; TRBD1 might be the D (5 bases). Germline CDR1 is SGHRS and CDR2 is YFSETQ. This CDR3 region has 14 residues. V was cut by 0 bases and J by 4 bases, with 8 bases left in between. CDR3 DNA sequence: TGCGCCAGCAGCTTGGCGTCAGGGAATCAGCCCCAGCATTTT. It yields the protein CASSLASGNQPQHF.

This clone came up a few times. The chain employs TRBV25-1 and TRBJ2-7; 12 bases map to TRBD2. Trimming took 2 bases from V and 6 from J; bases not matched to a gene: 8. The CDR3 loop spans 16 amino acids. From germline, CDR1 is MGHDK and CDR2 SYGVNS. CDR3: CASSEPPGTSGLEQYF. Written as DNA, the CDR3 is TGTGCCAGCAGTGAACCCCCCGGGACTAGCGGGCTCGAGCAGTACTTC.

This sequence joins TRBV7-2 and TRBJ2-1; no clear D. CDR1 is SGHTA and CDR2 is FQGNSA in the germline V gene. The CDR3 spans 12 residues. Between the trimmed V and J ends, which lost 8 bases and 13 bases, there was a span of 18 bases. This chain's CDR3 is CASSFLERVQFF. The CDR3 region has the DNA TGTGCCAGCTCGTTCCTAGAAAGGGTTCAGTTCTTC.

This clone was picked up a small number of times. V usage is TRBV7-8 and J usage is TRBJ1-2; 7 nucleotides line up with TRBD1. The CDR3 covers 14 residues. CDR1 SGHVS and CDR2 FQNEAQ come from the germline V gene. V shed 3 bases, J shed 3 bases, and the junction held 4 bases outside the gene matches. The CDR3 is CASSLDRSDYGYTF. The CDR3 nucleotides are TGTGCCAGCAGCTTGGACAGGTCAGACTATGGCTACACCTTC.

The chain is built from TRBV5-6 and TRBJ2-3, with 10 bases lining up with TRBD2. The V gene's germline CDR1 is SGHDT and CDR2 YYEEEE. This CDR3 is built from 18 residues. V lost 4 bases, J lost 0 bases, and 11 bases stayed unmatched. Here the CDR3 reads CASSPGTSDLLSTDTQYF. The CDR3, as DNA: TGTGCCAGCAGCCCCGGGACTAGCGACCTTCTCAGCACAGATACGCAGTATTTT.

The table lists this clone with a count of one. This sequence joins TRBV2 and TRBJ2-1, with TRBD2 matching over 10 bases. Germline V gives CDR1 SNHLY, CDR2 FYNNEI. V shed 4 bases and J 6 bases; nucleotides not matched to a gene: 3. The CDR3 totals 14 residues. CDR3: CASSGRLAGNEQFF. The CDR3 nucleotides read TGTGCCAGCAGTGGTCGACTAGCGGGCAATGAGCAGTTCTTC.

V and J are TRBV6-1 and TRBJ1-1; D ambiguous. This CDR3 region has 14 residues. With 4 bases removed from V and 1 base from J, the gap between germline ends came to 10 bases. Per the germline V gene, CDR1 is MNHNS and CDR2 is SASEGT. The CDR3 sequence is CASSVSDGNTEAFF. CDR3 DNA: TGTGCCAGCAGTGTGTCGGATGGGAACACTGAAGCTTTCTTT.

This clone was counted between two and nine times. J is TRBJ2-2 and V is TRBV10-1; 11 bases are shared with TRBD2. The V and J ends lost 7 bases and 9 bases, in that order; junction bases with no gene match: 7. This CDR3 contains 14 residues. Per the germline V gene, CDR1 is WNHNN and CDR2 is SYGVQD (reference sequence). The CDR3 sequence is CASNPTSGSRELFF. The CDR3 DNA sequence: TGCGCCAGCAATCCCACTAGCGGGAGTCGGGAGCTGTTTTTT.

This sequence joins TRBV6-1 and TRBJ2-2; possible D gene TRBD2, 6 bases. The CDR3 has 14 amino acids. V lost 6 bases and J lost 2, with 10 bases in between. Germline values: CDR1 MNHNS, CDR2 SASEGT. CDR3 region: CASSPSANTGELFF. The CDR3, as DNA: TGTGCCAGCAGCCCTAGCGCTAACACCGGGGAGCTGTTTTTT.

The V and J genes are TRBV6-1 and TRBJ2-3; 10 nucleotides match TRBD1. Germline values: CDR1 MNHNS, CDR2 SASEGT. The trim removed 8 bases at V and 2 bases at J, leaving 7 bases unmatched. This CDR3 spans 15 amino acids. This CDR3 is CASAGTGDNTDTQYF. In DNA form, the CDR3 reads TGTGCCAGCGCTGGGACAGGGGATAACACAGATACGCAGTATTTT.

The J gene is TRBJ2-7, the V gene TRBV5-1; 9 bases agree with TRBD1. The CDR3 covers 15 residues. The germline V gene encodes CDR1 SGHRS and CDR2 YFSETQ. V dropped 1 base and J dropped 5; count of bases not matched to a gene: 7. DNA for the CDR3: TGCGCCAGCAGCTTGACCGGACAGGGGATGAACGAGCAGTACTTC. Its protein is CASSLTGQGMNEQYF.

Remarks on this clone: The junction departs from the called germline gene at one end, perhaps through a read error. The rearrangement uses TRBV7-7 and TRBJ2-2; D is perhaps TRBD1 or TRBD2 (5 bases each). From germline, CDR1 is SSHAT and CDR2 FNYEAQ (reference sequence). The CDR3 spans 14 residues. Here the CDR3 DNA reads TGTGCTAGCAGCTTAGTGTCGGGGCCCGGGGAGCTGTTTTTT. Protein sequence: CASSLVSGPGELFF.

The chain is built from TRBV6-1 and TRBJ1-5; TRBD1 might be the D (6 bases). Trimming took off 3 bases at V and 4 bases at J, with 19 bases between the two ends. The CDR3 runs 17 residues. Germline V CDR1 and CDR2: MNHNS, SASEGT. CDR3: CASSDWAPQGPNQPQHF. CDR3 nucleotide sequence: TGTGCCAGCAGTGATTGGGCACCCCAGGGGCCTAATCAGCCCCAGCATTTT.

The V and J genes are TRBV5-4 and TRBJ1-3; D may be TRBD1 (6 bases). V lost 4 bases to trimming and J lost 1 base, with 12 bases between them. CDR1 is SGHNT, CDR2 YYREEE, per germline (reference sequence). CDR3 length equals 15 residues. The CDR3 here is CASSPEDSSGNTIYF. CDR3 coding DNA: TGTGCCAGCAGCCCGGAGGACAGTTCTGGAAACACCATATATTTT.

The chain employs TRBV2 and TRBJ1-2; 9 bases match TRBD1. The junction had 1 base not matched to a gene; V was cut back by 5 bases and J by 6 bases. CDR1 and CDR2 (germline): SNHLY, FYNNEI. The CDR3 is made up of 12 amino acids. This CDR3 is CASSRDRDGYTF. The CDR3 DNA reads TGTGCCAGCAGTAGGGACAGGGATGGCTACACCTTC.

This clone was counted between two and nine times. The chain links TRBV28 to TRBJ2-4; D not certain. The V end lost 5 bases, the J end lost 6 bases, and 11 bases lay between the germline ends. CDR3 length: 13 residues. CDR1 MDHEN and CDR2 SYDVKM come from the germline V gene. CDR3 nucleotide sequence: TGTGCCAGCAGTCCTCCCGCATTAAACATTCAGTACTTC. It translates to CASSPPALNIQYF.

V is TRBV21-1 and J is TRBJ2-5; the table's D gene call, TRBD1, was not cross checked with the DNA. TRBV21-1 is a listed pseudogene. The CDR3 contains 15 residues. The CDR3 DNA follows: TGTGCCAGCACCTCCTTTCAACAGGGGAGGGAGACCCAGTACTTC. Translating it yields CASTSFQQGRETQYF.

The V gene is TRBV9, the J gene TRBJ1-2, with 8 positions matching TRBD1. J lost 2 bases, V lost 3 bases, and 6 bases had no gene match. Germline assignment: CDR1 SGDLS and CDR2 YYNGEE. CDR3 size: 15 residues. The CDR3 nucleotides are TGTGCCAGCAGCGCCGGGGACAGGCTAAACTATGGCTACACCTTC. This encodes CASSAGDRLNYGYTF.

The chain combines TRBV7-9 with TRBJ2-1; 10 nucleotides agree with TRBD1. Germline-derived CDR1 and CDR2 are SEHNR and FQNEAQ (reference sequence). V was clipped by 4 bases and J by 8 bases; unmatched bases: 8. CDR3 length: 15 amino acids. In nucleotides, the CDR3 is TGTGCCAGCAGCTCGCCGTGGGACAGGGGTTATGAGCAGTTCTTC. Its translation: CASSSPWDRGYEQFF. The whole variable domain, filled in from reference TRBV7-9 and TRBJ2-1, reads DTGVSQNPRHKITKRGQNVTFRCDPISEHNRLYWYRQTLGQGPEFLTYFQNEAQLEKSRLLSDRFSAERPKGSFSTLEIQRTEQGDSAMYLCASSSPWDRGYEQFFGPGTRLTVL.

This clone was picked up a small number of times. CDR3: CASARGGGQSQPQHF. CDR3 bases: TGTGCCAGCGCAAGGGGCGGGGGACAGTCGCAGCCCCAGCATTTT. The V call is TRBV19, the J call TRBJ1-5, with 7 bases lining up with TRBD1. The CDR3 is 15 residues long. V was pared by 9 bases and J by 7 bases, with 15 bases of the junction left unmatched. Germline CDR1 LNHDA, CDR2 SQIVND (reference sequence).

V and J are TRBV20-1 and TRBJ2-5, with TRBD2 as a possible D gene (5 bases). V lost 1 base to trimming and J lost 7 bases, with 7 bases between them. Looked up from germline, CDR1 is DFQATT and CDR2 is SNEGSKA (reference sequence). CDR3 size: 11 residues. The CDR3 DNA sequence: TGCAGTGCTAGAGCGGGGTGGACCCAGTACTTC. Its translation is CSARAGWTQYF.

This clone appeared a few times. The gene calls are TRBV6-6 and TRBJ2-5; TRBD2 aligns across 11 bases. There are 16 residues in the CDR3. The junction had 11 bases not matched to a gene; V was cut back by 5 bases and J by 6 bases. Per the germline V gene, CDR1 is MNHNY and CDR2 is SVGAGI (reference sequence). CDR3: CASSQTTSGSRQTQYF. CDR3 nucleotides: TGTGCCAGCAGTCAGACAACTAGCGGGAGTAGACAGACCCAGTACTTC.

The chain recombines TRBV19 with TRBJ2-4, with D possibly being TRBD1 or TRBD2 (5 bases each). This CDR3 is 15 amino acids long. Germline V gene data show CDR1 as LNHDA and CDR2 as SQIVND (reference sequence). Trimming removed 4 bases from V and 8 bases from J, with 18 bases in between. DNA for the CDR3: TGTGCCAGTAGTAATCTAGCAGGGTGGACGGACATTCAGTACTTC. This encodes CASSNLAGWTDIQYF.

The genes are TRBV19 and TRBJ2-1, with TRBD1 matching over 8 bases. V dropped 6 bases and J dropped 5; count of bases not matched to a gene: 12. This CDR3 spans 16 amino acids. Germline CDR1 and CDR2: LNHDA and SQIVND (reference sequence). The CDR3 nucleotides are TGTGCCAGTAGCGCTGTAGGACAGGGCTTTGACAATGAGCAGTTCTTC. Protein: CASSAVGQGFDNEQFF.

The chain links TRBV27 to TRBJ2-2, with 7 bases lining up with TRBD1. Germline CDR1 MNHEY, CDR2 SMNVEV (reference sequence). CDR3 size: 14 residues. DNA for the CDR3: TGTGCTACCCAGGGGGTCGCGAACACCGGGGAGCTGTTTTTT. Amino acids: CATQGVANTGELFF.

The chain joins TRBV19 to TRBJ2-1; 11 nucleotides align to TRBD1. CDR1 and CDR2 from the germline V gene are LNHDA and SQIVND (reference sequence). Trimming took 3 bases from V and 7 from J; bases not matched to a gene: 2. This CDR3 has 14 amino acids. The CDR3 nucleotides are TGTGCCAGTAGTATGGGGGACAGGGGGAATGAGCAGTTCTTC. Translating it yields CASSMGDRGNEQFF.

V usage is TRBV7-3 and J usage is TRBJ2-3; D tentatively fits TRBD1 or TRBD2 (6 bases each). Trimming cost V 2 bases and J 1 base, with 16 bases left between them. This CDR3 has 17 residues. Germline CDR1 SGHTA, CDR2 FQGTGA. CDR3 residues: CASSLGIGGIGTDTQYF. Written as DNA, the CDR3 is TGTGCCAGCAGCTTAGGGATCGGGGGCATCGGCACAGATACGCAGTATTTT.

This clone appeared once. The genes are TRBV19 and TRBJ2-7; 9 nucleotides align to TRBD1. Germline CDR1 and CDR2: LNHDA and SQIVND (reference sequence). This CDR3 is 16 amino acids long. V lost 8 bases, J lost 4 bases, and 15 bases stayed unmatched. The CDR3 DNA reads as TGTGCCAGTTCGCCCTCGCGTCGGGACAGGGTTTACGAGCAGTACTTC. It codes for CASSPSRRDRVYEQYF.

This clone was seen only once. The gene calls are TRBV27 and TRBJ1-1, with 7 positions matching TRBD1. The CDR3 length is 14 residues. V was clipped by 5 bases and J by 5 bases; unmatched bases: 8. CDR1 is MNHEY and CDR2 is SMNVEV in the germline V gene (reference sequence). This CDR3 is CASSPQGGRTEAFF. CDR3 nucleotide sequence: TGTGCCAGCAGTCCGCAGGGGGGGAGAACTGAAGCTTTCTTT.